The 5 T cell receptor beta chains below were found in one sample sequenced in a study of OX40 agonist ivuxolimab in advanced cancers. Repertoires were generated with immunoSEQ multiplex PCR, while TCRdb's copy carries only in-frame clones and drops some. The sample consists of about 100,000 clones, 75% to 95% of them appearing once. The sample in question was CD4+ or CD8+ T cells sorted from blood, obtained in a trial of the OX40 agonist ivuxolimab. All receptors come from an adult with an advanced solid tumor such as melanoma, head and neck, liver or kidney cancer.

This chain joins TRBV28 and TRBJ1-5; D is unresolved. Per germline, CDR1 MDHEN and CDR2 SYDVKM. Trimming pared 7 bases from V and 4 bases from J, leaving 8 bases between. The CDR3 is 12 residues long. CDR3 nucleotide sequence: TGTGCCAGCAACTCGGGAAATCAGCCCCAGCATTTT. It specifies CASNSGNQPQHF.

The V call is TRBV7-8, the J call TRBJ2-7, with TRBD2 matching over 8 bases. The germline CDR1 and CDR2 sequences are SGHVS and FQNEAQ. V dropped 3 bases and J dropped 4; count of bases not matched to a gene: 11. This CDR3 spans 16 amino acids. CDR3 sequence reads: CASSLAAGGRGYEQYF. CDR3 coding DNA: TGTGCCAGCAGCTTGGCCGCGGGGGGAAGGGGGTACGAGCAGTACTTC.

This rearrangement joins TRBV19 to TRBJ1-2; D may be TRBD1 (5 bases). This CDR3 is 15 amino acids long. Germline V gene data show CDR1 as LNHDA and CDR2 as SQIVND (reference sequence). The V gene lost 8 bases and the J gene lost 0 bases, with 16 bases spanning the gap. The CDR3 DNA is TGTGCCAGTCGCTCGGTGGACACAGCTAACTATGGCTACACCTTC. It codes for CASRSVDTANYGYTF.

This chain links TRBV6-1 with TRBJ2-3, with 7 bases identical to TRBD2. The CDR3 runs 11 residues. The germline V gene encodes CDR1 MNHNS and CDR2 SASEGT. V shed 9 bases, J shed 3 bases, and the junction held 0 bases outside the gene matches. The CDR3: CARGGTDTQYF. As DNA, the CDR3 is TGTGCCAGGGGGGGGACAGATACGCAGTATTTT.

This chain connects TRBV4-2 to TRBJ2-2, with D perhaps matching TRBD2 (6 bases). Looked up from germline, CDR1 is LGHNA and CDR2 is YNFKEQ. Between the trimmed V and J ends, which lost 6 bases and 2 bases, there was a span of 13 bases. This CDR3 has 15 residues. The CDR3 DNA follows: TGTGCCAGCAGTCCCGCGGGATTAAACACCGGGGAGCTGTTTTTT. Its protein product is CASSPAGLNTGELFF.